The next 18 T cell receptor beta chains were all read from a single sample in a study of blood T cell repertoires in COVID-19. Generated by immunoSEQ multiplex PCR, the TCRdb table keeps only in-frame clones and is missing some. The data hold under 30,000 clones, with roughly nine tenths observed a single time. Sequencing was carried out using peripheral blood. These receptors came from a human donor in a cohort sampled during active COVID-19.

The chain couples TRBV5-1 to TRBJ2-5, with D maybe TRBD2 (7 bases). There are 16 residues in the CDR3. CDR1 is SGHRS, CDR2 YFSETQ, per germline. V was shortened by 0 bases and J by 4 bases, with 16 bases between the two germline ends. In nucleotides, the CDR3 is TGCGCCAGCAGCTTGGCCTCGGGGGGCTTCGGAGAGACCCAGTACTTC. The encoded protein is CASSLASGGFGETQYF.

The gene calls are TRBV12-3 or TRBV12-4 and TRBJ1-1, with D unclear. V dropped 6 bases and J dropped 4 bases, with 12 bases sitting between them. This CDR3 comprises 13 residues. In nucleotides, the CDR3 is TGTGCCAGCAGCTCCGTCCGGGGCACTGAAGCTTTCTTT. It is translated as CASSSVRGTEAFF.

The CDR3 loop is CATSRGGGAANTGELFF. The CDR3 bases are TGTGCCACCAGCAGAGGGGGGGGAGCGGCGAACACCGGGGAGCTGTTTTTT. The V call is TRBV15, the J call TRBJ2-2; the match to TRBD2 covers 7 bases. This CDR3 has 17 amino acids. Germline CDR1 is LNHNV and CDR2 is YYDKDF (reference sequence). The V and J ends lost 1 base and 0 bases, in that order; junction bases with no gene match: 5. Together with reference TRBV15 and TRBJ2-2, the CDR3 gives the full variable domain: DAMVIQNPRYQVTQFGKPVTLSCSQTLNHNVMYWYQQKSSQAPKLLFHYYDKDFNNEADTPDNFQSRRPNTSFCFLDIRSPGLGDTAMYLCATSRGGGAANTGELFFGEGSRLTVL.

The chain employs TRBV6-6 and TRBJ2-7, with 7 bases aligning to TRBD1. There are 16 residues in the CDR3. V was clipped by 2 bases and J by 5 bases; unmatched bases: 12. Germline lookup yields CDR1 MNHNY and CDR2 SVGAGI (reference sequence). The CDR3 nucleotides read TGTGCCAGCAGTTACAAACCGGGACAGCGTTCCCACGAGCAGTACTTC. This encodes CASSYKPGQRSHEQYF.

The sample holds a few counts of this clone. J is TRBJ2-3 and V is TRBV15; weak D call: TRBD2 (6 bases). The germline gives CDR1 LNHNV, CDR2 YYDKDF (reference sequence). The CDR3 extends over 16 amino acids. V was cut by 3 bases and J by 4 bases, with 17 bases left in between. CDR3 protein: CATSSRQGGVADTQYF. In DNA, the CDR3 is TGTGCCACCAGCAGCAGGCAGGGAGGAGTAGCAGATACGCAGTATTTT. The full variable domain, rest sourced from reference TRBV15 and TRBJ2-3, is DAMVIQNPRYQVTQFGKPVTLSCSQTLNHNVMYWYQQKSSQAPKLLFHYYDKDFNNEADTPDNFQSRRPNTSFCFLDIRSPGLGDTAMYLCATSSRQGGVADTQYFGPGTRLTVL.

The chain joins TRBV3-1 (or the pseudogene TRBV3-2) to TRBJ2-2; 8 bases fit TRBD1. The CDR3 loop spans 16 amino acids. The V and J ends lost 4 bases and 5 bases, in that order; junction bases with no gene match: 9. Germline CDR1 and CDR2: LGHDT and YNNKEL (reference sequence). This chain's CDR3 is CASSRFQGALTGELFF. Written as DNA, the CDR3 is TGTGCCAGCAGCCGATTCCAGGGGGCGCTGACCGGGGAGCTGTTTTTT.

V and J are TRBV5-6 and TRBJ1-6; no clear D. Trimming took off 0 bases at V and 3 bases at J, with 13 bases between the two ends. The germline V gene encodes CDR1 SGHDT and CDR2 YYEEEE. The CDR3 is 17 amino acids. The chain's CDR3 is CASSLAAAGRYNSPLHF. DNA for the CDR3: TGTGCCAGCAGCTTGGCGGCAGCGGGCCGCTATAATTCACCCCTCCACTTT.

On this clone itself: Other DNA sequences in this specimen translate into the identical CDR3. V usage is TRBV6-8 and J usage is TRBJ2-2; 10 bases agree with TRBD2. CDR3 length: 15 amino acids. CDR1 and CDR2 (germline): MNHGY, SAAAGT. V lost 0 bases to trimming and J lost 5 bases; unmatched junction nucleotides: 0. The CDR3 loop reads CASSYSAGGTGELFF. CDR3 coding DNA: TGTGCCAGCAGTTACTCAGCGGGAGGGACCGGGGAGCTGTTTTTT.

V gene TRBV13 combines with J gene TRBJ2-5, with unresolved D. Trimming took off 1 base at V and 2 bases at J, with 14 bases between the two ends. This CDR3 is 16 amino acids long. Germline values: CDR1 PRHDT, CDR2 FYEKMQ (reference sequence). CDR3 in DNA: TGTGCCAGCAGCTTAGATTCGGGTCCCCTTCAAGAGACCCAGTACTTC. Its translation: CASSLDSGPLQETQYF. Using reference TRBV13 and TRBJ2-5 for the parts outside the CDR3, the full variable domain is AAGVIQSPRHLIKEKRETATLKCYPIPRHDTVYWYQQGPGQDPQFLISFYEKMQSDKGSIPDRFSAQQFSDYHSELNMSSLELGDSALYFCASSLDSGPLQETQYFGPGTRLLVL.

The CDR3 loop is CASSQGRNQETQYF. Written as DNA, the CDR3 is TGCGCCAGCAGCCAAGGCAGGAACCAAGAGACCCAGTACTTC. The J gene is TRBJ2-5, the V gene TRBV4-1; unclear D gene. CDR1 and CDR2 (germline): MGHRA, YSYEKL. The CDR3 sequence is 14 residues long. V was shortened by 1 base and J by 0 bases, with 6 bases between the two germline ends.

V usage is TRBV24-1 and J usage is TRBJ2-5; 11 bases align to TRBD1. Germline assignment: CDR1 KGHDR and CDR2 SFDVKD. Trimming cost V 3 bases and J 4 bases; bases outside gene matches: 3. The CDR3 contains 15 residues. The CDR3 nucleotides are TGTGCCACCAGTGATCGGACAGGGGGCCGAGAGACCCAGTACTTC. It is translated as CATSDRTGGRETQYF.

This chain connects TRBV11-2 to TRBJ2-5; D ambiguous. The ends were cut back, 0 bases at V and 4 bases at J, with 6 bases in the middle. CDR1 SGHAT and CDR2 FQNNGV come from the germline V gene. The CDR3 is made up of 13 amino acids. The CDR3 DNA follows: TGTGCCAGCAGCTTAGACCGCGGAGAGACCCAGTACTTC. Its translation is CASSLDRGETQYF.

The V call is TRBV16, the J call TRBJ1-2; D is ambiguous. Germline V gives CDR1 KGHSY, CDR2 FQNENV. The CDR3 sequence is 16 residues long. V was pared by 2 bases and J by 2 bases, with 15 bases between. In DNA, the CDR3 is TGTGCCAGCAGCCAAGTGGGAGCAATTAAGAACTATGGCTACACCTTC. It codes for CASSQVGAIKNYGYTF.

The CDR3 DNA follows: TGCGCCAGCAGCTTGGAGGAGACTAGCGGGAACACCGGGGAGCTGTTTTTT. Encoded protein: CASSLEETSGNTGELFF. J is TRBJ2-2 and V is TRBV5-1; 9 nucleotides align to TRBD2. This CDR3 is built from 17 residues. V lost 0 bases to trimming and J lost 1 base; unmatched junction nucleotides: 4. Per the germline V gene, CDR1 is SGHRS and CDR2 is YFSETQ.

The CDR3 coding sequence is TGTGCCAGCAAGGGGACAGAGAATCAGCCCCAGCATTTT. Protein sequence: CASKGTENQPQHF. The chain uses TRBV5-4 and TRBJ1-5; 7 bases match TRBD1. This CDR3 spans 13 amino acids. CDR1 and CDR2 from the germline V gene are SGHNT and YYREEE (reference sequence). V shed 6 bases, J shed 4 bases, and the junction held 4 bases outside the gene matches. The full variable domain, rest sourced from reference TRBV5-4 and TRBJ1-5, is ETGVTQSPTHLIKTRGQQVTLRCSSQSGHNTVSWYQQALGQGPQFIFQYYREEENGRGNFPPRFSGLQFPNYSSELNVNALELDDSALYLCASKGTENQPQHFGDGTRLSIL.

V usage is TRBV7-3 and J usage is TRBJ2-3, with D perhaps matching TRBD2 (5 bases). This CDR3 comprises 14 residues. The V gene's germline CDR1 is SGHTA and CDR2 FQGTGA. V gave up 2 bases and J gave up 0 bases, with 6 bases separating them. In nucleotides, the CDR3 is TGTGCCAGCAGCTTAGCGGGTAGCACAGATACGCAGTATTTT. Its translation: CASSLAGSTDTQYF.

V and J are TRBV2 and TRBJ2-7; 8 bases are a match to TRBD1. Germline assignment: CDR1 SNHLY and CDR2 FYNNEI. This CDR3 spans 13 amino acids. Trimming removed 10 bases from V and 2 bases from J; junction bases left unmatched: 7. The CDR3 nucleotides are TGTGCCACCGGACAGGGCAGGGCCTACGAGCAGTACTTC. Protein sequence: CATGQGRAYEQYF.

CDR3 in amino acids: CASSYSKGRAPYEQYF. Written as DNA, the CDR3 is TGTGCCAGCAGTTACTCGAAGGGCAGGGCACCCTACGAGCAGTACTTC. V usage is TRBV6-6 and J usage is TRBJ2-7; D is possibly TRBD1 (5 bases). The V gene lost 0 bases and the J gene lost 2 bases, with 14 bases spanning the gap. In germline, CDR1 is MNHNY, CDR2 SVGAGI (reference sequence). The CDR3 contains 16 residues.